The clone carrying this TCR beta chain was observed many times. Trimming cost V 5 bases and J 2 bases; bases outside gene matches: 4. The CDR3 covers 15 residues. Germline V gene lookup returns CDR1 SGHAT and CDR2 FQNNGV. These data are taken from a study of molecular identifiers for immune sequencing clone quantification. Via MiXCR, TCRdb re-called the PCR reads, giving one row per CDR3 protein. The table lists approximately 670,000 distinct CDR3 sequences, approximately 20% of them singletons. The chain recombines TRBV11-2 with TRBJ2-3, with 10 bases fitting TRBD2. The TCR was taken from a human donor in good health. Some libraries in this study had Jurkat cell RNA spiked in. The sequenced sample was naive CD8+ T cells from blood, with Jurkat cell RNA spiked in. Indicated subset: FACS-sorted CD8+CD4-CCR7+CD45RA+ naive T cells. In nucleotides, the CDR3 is TGTGCCAGCAGCCAACTAGCGGGACACACAGATACGCAGTATTTT. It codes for CASSQLAGHTDTQYF.